The T cell receptor beta chain described here comes from a study of molecular identifiers for immune sequencing clone quantification. Study-level points and caveats: Investigators reportedly could detect spiked Jurkat TCR RNA from one cell among approximately 1 million naive cells.

Both previously described methods and listed TCR primers were employed to make bulk TCR libraries. TCRdb re-analysed the PCR reads in MiXCR, keeping a single row per CDR3 protein. Of tens of thousands of distinct CDR3 sequences in the sample, 21% were seen once. The CDR3 is 15 amino acids. Germline assignment: CDR1 GTSNPN and CDR2 SVGIG (reference sequence). Trimming took 0 bases from V and 8 from J; bases not matched to a gene: 11. Concerning this clonotype itself: Its antigen is undetermined.

Sorting was used to obtain naive CD8 T cells (CD8+CD4-CCR7+CD45RA+). The sequencing sample was made of naive CD8+ T cells from blood, with Jurkat cell RNA spiked in. Subset noted: FACS-sorted CD8+CD4-CCR7+CD45RA+ naive T cells. The chain carries TRBV30 and TRBJ1-1; TRBD1 matches at 8 bases. The sequence was collected from a human donor in good health. Some libraries in this study had Jurkat cell RNA spiked in. CDR3 region: CAWSVKDRDSAEAFF. CDR3 bases: TGTGCCTGGAGTGTGAAGGACAGGGATTCGGCAGAAGCTTTCTTT.